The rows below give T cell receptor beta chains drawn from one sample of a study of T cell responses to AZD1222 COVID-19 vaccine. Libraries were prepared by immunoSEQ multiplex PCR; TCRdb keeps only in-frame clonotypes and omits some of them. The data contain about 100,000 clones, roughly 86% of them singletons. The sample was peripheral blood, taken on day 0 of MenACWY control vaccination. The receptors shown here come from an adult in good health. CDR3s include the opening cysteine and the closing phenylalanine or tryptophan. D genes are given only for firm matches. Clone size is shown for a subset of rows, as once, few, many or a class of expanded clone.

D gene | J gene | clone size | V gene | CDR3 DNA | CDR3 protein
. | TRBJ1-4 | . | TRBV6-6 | TGTGCCAGCAGTTACCTGGAGGGAGGAGGAAAACTGTTTTTT | CASSYLEGGGKLFF
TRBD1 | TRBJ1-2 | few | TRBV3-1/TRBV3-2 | TGTGCCAGCAGCACACAGGGGGCGGGCTATGGCTACACCTTC | CASSTQGAGYGYTF
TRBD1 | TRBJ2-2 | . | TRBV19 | TGTGCCAGTAGTATGGAACAGGGGGCAGATATCGGGGAGCTGTTTTTT | CASSMEQGADIGELFF
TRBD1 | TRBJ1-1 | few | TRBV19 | TGTGCCAGTACCCGGGACAGGGATAACACTGAAGCTTTCTTT | CASTRDRDNTEAFF
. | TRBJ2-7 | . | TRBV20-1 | TGCAGTGCTAGTTACCTCTACGAGCAGTACTTC | CSASYLYEQYF
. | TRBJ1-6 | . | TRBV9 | TGTGCCAGCGAGGGAACAGGGTTTTTGGGTAGGGAGGATTCACCCCTCCACTTT | CASEGTGFLGREDSPLHF
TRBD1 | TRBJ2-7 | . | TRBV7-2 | TGTGCCAGCAGCCTCGGGACAGTGTACGAGCAGTACTTC | CASSLGTVYEQYF
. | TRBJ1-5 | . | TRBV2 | TGTGCCAGCAGTTGGGGGGTGGGTAATCAGCCCCAGCATTTT | CASSWGVGNQPQHF
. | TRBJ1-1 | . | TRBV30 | TGTGCCTGGGAGGGTCAGTCAAACACTGAAGCTTTCTTT | CAWEGQSNTEAFF
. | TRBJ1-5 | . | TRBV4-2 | TGTGCCAGCAGCCAAGATCCACAGAATCAGAGGGCCCAGCATTTT | CASSQDPQNQRAQHF
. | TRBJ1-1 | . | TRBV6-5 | TGTGCCAGCAGTTACTCCTTGGCCAACACTGAAGCTTTCTTT | CASSYSLANTEAFF
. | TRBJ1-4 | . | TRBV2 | TGTGCCAGCTGCAGGGGTCCGGGTGAAAAACTGTTTTTT | CASCRGPGEKLFF
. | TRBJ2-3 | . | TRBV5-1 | TGCGCCAGCAGCTGGGGGGGACAGTCCACAGATACGCAGTATTTT | CASSWGGQSTDTQYF
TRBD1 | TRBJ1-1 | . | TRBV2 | TGTGCCAGCAGTGGGACAGGGGACACTGAAGCTTTCTTT | CASSGTGDTEAFF
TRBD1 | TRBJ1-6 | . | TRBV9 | TGTGCCAGCAGCGTAGAGACAGGGGGTTCACCCCTCCACTTT | CASSVETGGSPLHF
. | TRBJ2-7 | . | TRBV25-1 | TGTGCCAGCGGGGGGCTCGCCACCTACGAGCAGTACTTC | CASGGLATYEQYF
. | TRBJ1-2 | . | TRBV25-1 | TGTGCCAGCAGTGAAGGGCTCGCCTTCAACTATGGCTACACCTTC | CASSEGLAFNYGYTF
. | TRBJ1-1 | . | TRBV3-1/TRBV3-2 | TGTGCCAGCAGCCCTGTTTCAGGCAATGAAGCTTTCTTT | CASSPVSGNEAFF
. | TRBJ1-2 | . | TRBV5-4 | TGTGCCAGCAGCGTCCAAGGGTCTGCTGGCTACACCTTC | CASSVQGSAGYTF
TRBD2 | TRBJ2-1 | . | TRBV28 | TGTGCCAGCAGTCCCTCCGTGGGGATAGCGGGAGGACGGCAGTTCTTC | CASSPSVGIAGGRQFF
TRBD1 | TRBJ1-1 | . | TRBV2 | TGTGCCAGCAGTGAAGTCGGGACAGGGGGGACCACTTTCTTT | CASSEVGTGGTTFF
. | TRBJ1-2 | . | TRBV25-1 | TGTGCCAGCAGTGACTCGTCCAGGGTGGGGAACTATGGCTACACCTTC | CASSDSSRVGNYGYTF
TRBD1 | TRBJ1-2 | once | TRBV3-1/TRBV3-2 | TGTGCCAGCAGCCTCGGGACAGGGGGAGCTGGCTACACCTTC | CASSLGTGGAGYTF